These T cell receptor beta chains were read from a single sample in a study of shared clonotypes between healthy human individuals. The protocol was immunoSEQ multiplex PCR, while the TCRdb copy is restricted to in-frame clones and leaves out a portion. The sample records roughly 500,000 clones, 76% being singletons. The sequenced sample consisted of PBMCs. The receptors here all came from a middle-aged woman in good health. Some clones in this sample may be carry-over from other donors' samples. The CDR3 runs from the conserved cysteine through the conserved F or W. The order of the fields is CDR3 protein, V gene, J gene.

cdr3_aa: CASSEDYRASQHF
v_call: TRBV6-1
j_call: TRBJ1-5

cdr3_aa: CASSLRGDSPARGEQYF
v_call: TRBV7-8
j_call: TRBJ2-7

cdr3_aa: CASSLQRNQPQHF
v_call: TRBV19
j_call: TRBJ1-5

cdr3_aa: CASTPGGYTEFPYEQYF
v_call: TRBV19
j_call: TRBJ2-7

cdr3_aa: CATRDGTSGFEGEKLFF
v_call: TRBV15
j_call: TRBJ1-4

cdr3_aa: CASSFQAADTQYF
v_call: TRBV7-3
j_call: TRBJ2-3

cdr3_aa: CASSLEPEGASYYGYTF
v_call: TRBV7-6
j_call: TRBJ1-2

cdr3_aa: CASRGQNTGELFF
v_call: TRBV2
j_call: TRBJ2-2

cdr3_aa: CASSLWDRNSGNTIYF
v_call: TRBV28
j_call: TRBJ1-3

cdr3_aa: CASSSPSGRARNEQFF
v_call: TRBV5-4
j_call: TRBJ2-1

cdr3_aa: CASSLVGTSGRAGELFF
v_call: TRBV7-2
j_call: TRBJ2-2

cdr3_aa: CASRYPPGGDGYTF
v_call: TRBV6-6
j_call: TRBJ1-2

cdr3_aa: CASTLQNSMNTEAFF
v_call: TRBV7-2
j_call: TRBJ1-1

cdr3_aa: CASRRNRGNYEKLFF
v_call: TRBV7-2
j_call: TRBJ1-4

cdr3_aa: CAISSDRVGYGYTF
v_call: TRBV6-5
j_call: TRBJ1-2

cdr3_aa: CASSALAGRLYEQYF
v_call: TRBV11-2
j_call: TRBJ2-7

cdr3_aa: CASSAMFHEQYF
v_call: TRBV28
j_call: TRBJ2-7

cdr3_aa: CSAKAGSYGYTF
v_call: TRBV29-1
j_call: TRBJ1-2

cdr3_aa: CASSGTSGTDTQYF
v_call: TRBV2
j_call: TRBJ2-3

cdr3_aa: CATSGREEKLFF
v_call: TRBV10-3
j_call: TRBJ1-4

cdr3_aa: CASRTGQGEKLFF
v_call: TRBV10-3
j_call: TRBJ1-4

cdr3_aa: CASSVSGTNTGELFF
v_call: TRBV2
j_call: TRBJ2-2

cdr3_aa: CASRGGDRGFSGANVLTF
v_call: TRBV19
j_call: TRBJ2-6

cdr3_aa: CASSQEMVGHEQYF
v_call: TRBV4-3
j_call: TRBJ2-7

cdr3_aa: CASSRSRGDGTEAFF
v_call: TRBV2
j_call: TRBJ1-1

cdr3_aa: CAWGVYSGYTF
v_call: TRBV30
j_call: TRBJ1-2

cdr3_aa: CASSLAGSPQETQYF
v_call: TRBV5-1
j_call: TRBJ2-5

cdr3_aa: CAISRQGLNTEAFF
v_call: TRBV10-3
j_call: TRBJ1-1

cdr3_aa: CASRPDTQTYEQYF
v_call: TRBV2
j_call: TRBJ2-7

cdr3_aa: CASSLIQGGGYGYTF
v_call: TRBV7-2
j_call: TRBJ1-2

cdr3_aa: CASMQRGGGDEQYF
v_call: TRBV28
j_call: TRBJ2-7

cdr3_aa: CASSLGQEGGCGQPQHF
v_call: TRBV7-4
j_call: TRBJ1-5

cdr3_aa: CASSTPQGLGNQPQHF
v_call: TRBV28
j_call: TRBJ1-5

cdr3_aa: CSVGSRVLGNTEAFF
v_call: TRBV29-1
j_call: TRBJ1-1

cdr3_aa: CASSKVTPCYEQYF
v_call: TRBV21-1
j_call: TRBJ2-7

cdr3_aa: CASVGRTPNYYNEQFF
v_call: TRBV7-9
j_call: TRBJ2-1

cdr3_aa: CATNTPGQGIMNTEAFF
v_call: TRBV19
j_call: TRBJ1-1

cdr3_aa: CASRQQSRYGYTF
v_call: TRBV28
j_call: TRBJ1-2

cdr3_aa: CASSLGVQNTEAFF
v_call: TRBV7-2
j_call: TRBJ1-1

cdr3_aa: CASSPGEGNTIYF
v_call: TRBV18
j_call: TRBJ1-3